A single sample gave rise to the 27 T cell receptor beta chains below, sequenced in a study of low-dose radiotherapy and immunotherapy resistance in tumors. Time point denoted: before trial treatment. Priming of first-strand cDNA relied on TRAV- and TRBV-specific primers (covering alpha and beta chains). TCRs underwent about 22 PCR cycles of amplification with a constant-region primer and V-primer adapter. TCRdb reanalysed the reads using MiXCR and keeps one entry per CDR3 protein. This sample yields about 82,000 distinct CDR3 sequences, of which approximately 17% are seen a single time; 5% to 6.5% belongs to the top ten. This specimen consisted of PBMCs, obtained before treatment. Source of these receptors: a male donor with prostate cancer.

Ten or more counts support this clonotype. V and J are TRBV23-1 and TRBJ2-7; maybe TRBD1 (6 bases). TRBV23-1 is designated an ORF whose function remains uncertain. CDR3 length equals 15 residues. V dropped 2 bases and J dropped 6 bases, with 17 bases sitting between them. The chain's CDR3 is CASSQEGDSPCEQYF. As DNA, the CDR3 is TGCGCCAGCAGTCAAGAGGGGGATTCCCCTTGCGAGCAGTACTTC.

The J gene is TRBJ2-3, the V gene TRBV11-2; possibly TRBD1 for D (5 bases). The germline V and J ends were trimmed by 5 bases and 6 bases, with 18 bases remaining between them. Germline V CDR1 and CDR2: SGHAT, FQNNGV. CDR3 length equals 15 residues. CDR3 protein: CASSPRTRVWDTQYF. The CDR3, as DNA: TGTGCCAGCAGCCCAAGGACCAGGGTCTGGGATACGCAGTATTTT.

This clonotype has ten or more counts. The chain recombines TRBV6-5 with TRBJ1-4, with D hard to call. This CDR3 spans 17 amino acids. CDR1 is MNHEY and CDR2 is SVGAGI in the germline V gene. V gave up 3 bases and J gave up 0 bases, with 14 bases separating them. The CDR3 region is CASSYSGSGATNEKLFF. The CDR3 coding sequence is TGTGCCAGCAGTTATTCGGGGTCGGGAGCAACTAATGAAAAACTGTTTTTT.

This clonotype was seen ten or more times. The CDR3, as DNA: TGCAGTGCCCCATTAGCGGGGGGCCGCCGGGTGAATGAGCAGTTCTTC. Protein product: CSAPLAGGRRVNEQFF. This chain connects TRBV20-1 to TRBJ2-1; 10 nucleotides line up with TRBD2. V trimming: 6 bases; J trimming: 7 bases; junction bases outside the gene matches: 15. Germline V lookup: CDR1 DFQATT, CDR2 SNEGSKA (reference sequence). The CDR3 has 16 amino acids.

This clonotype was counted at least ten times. The CDR3: CASSVLAVTGELFF. The CDR3 nucleotides read TGTGCCAGCAGCGTTTTAGCGGTCACCGGGGAGCTGTTTTTT. This chain links TRBV7-2 with TRBJ2-2; D is possibly TRBD2 (6 bases). Germline CDR1 SGHTA, CDR2 FQGNSA. Between the trimmed V and J ends, which lost 5 bases and 4 bases, there was a span of 11 bases. The CDR3 extends over 14 amino acids.

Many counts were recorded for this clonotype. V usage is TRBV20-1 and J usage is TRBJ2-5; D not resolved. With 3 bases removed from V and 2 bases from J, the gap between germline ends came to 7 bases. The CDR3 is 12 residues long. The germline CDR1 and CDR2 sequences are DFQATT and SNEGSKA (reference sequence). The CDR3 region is CSASSDQETQYF. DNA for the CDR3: TGCAGTGCTAGTTCGGATCAAGAGACCCAGTACTTC.

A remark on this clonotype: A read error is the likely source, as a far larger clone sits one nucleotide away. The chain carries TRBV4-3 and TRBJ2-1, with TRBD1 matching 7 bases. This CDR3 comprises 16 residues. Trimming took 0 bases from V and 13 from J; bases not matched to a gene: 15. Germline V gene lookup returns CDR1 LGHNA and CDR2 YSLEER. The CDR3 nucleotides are TGCGCCAGCAGCCAAGACCATTTGACAGGGCGAGAGACCCAGTTCTTC. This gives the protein CASSQDHLTGRETQFF.

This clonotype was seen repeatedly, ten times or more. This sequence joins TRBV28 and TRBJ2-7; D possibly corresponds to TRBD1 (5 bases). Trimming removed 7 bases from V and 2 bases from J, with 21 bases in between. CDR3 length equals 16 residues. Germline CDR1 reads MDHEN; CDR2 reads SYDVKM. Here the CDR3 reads CASTRLMAGSTYEQYF. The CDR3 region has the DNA TGTGCCAGCACCCGACTGATGGCAGGGTCTACCTACGAGCAGTACTTC. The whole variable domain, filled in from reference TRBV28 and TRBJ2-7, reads DVKVTQSSRYLVKRTGEKVFLECVQDMDHENMFWYRQDPGLGLRLIYFSYDVKMKEKGDIPEGYSVSREKKERFSLILESASTNQTSMYLCASTRLMAGSTYEQYFGPGTRLTVT.

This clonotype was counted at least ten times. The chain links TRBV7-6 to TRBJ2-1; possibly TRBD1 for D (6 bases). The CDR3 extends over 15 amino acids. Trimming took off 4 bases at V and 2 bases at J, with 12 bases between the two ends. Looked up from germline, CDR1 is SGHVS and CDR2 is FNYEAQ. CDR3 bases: TGTGCCAGCAGCTCCCAGACAGGCACCTACAATGAGCAGTTCTTC. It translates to CASSSQTGTYNEQFF.

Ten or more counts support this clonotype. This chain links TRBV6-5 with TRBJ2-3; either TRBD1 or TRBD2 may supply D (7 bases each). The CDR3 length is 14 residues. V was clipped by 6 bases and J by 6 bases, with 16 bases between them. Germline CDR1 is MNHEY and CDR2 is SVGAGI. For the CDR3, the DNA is TGTGCCAGCAGAGCGGGACAGCTGGGGGATACGCAGTATTTT. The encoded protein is CASRAGQLGDTQYF.

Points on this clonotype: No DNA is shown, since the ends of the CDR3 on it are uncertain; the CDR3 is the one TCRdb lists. CDR3 amino acids: CASSFYICSAHGPFSSGNTIYF. The chain combines TRBV5-6 with TRBJ1-3. The CDR3 length is 22 residues, termini included. The germline V gene has CDR1 SGHDT and CDR2 YYEEEE.

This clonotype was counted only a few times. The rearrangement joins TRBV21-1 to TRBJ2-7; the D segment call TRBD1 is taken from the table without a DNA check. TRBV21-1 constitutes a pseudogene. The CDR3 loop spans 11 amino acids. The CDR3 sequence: CASRGASEQYF. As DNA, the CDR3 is TGTGCCAGCAGGGGGGCCTCCGAGCAGTACTTC.

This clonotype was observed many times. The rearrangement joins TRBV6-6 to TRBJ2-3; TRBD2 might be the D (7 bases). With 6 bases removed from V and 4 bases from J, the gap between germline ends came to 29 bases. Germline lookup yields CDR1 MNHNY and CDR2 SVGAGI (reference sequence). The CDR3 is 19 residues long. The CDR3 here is CASSQQIRRGGGRADTQYF. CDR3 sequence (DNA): TGTGCCAGCAGCCAGCAAATCCGGCGAGGGGGAGGGCGAGCAGATACGCAGTATTTT.

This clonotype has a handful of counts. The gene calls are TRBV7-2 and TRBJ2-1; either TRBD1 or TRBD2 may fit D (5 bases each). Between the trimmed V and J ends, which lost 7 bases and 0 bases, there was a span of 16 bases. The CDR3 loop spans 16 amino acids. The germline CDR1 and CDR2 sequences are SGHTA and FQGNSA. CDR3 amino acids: CASTPGPGLSYNEQFF. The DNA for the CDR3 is TGTGCCAGCACCCCGGGACCGGGTCTCTCCTACAATGAGCAGTTCTTC.

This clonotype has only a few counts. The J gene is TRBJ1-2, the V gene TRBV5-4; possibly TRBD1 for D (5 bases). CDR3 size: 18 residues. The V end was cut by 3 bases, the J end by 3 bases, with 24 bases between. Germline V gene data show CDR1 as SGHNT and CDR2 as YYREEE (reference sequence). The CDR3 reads CASSSSSDTLPGDYGYTF. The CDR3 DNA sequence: TGTGCCAGCAGCTCCTCGTCGGACACCCTACCCGGGGACTATGGCTACACCTTC.

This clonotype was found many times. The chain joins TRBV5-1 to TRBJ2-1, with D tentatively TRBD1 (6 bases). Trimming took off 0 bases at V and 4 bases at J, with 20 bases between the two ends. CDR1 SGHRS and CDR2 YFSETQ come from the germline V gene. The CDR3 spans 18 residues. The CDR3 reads CASSLVVPQGMGYNEQFF. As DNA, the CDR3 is TGCGCCAGCAGCTTGGTCGTTCCACAGGGAATGGGTTACAATGAGCAGTTCTTC.

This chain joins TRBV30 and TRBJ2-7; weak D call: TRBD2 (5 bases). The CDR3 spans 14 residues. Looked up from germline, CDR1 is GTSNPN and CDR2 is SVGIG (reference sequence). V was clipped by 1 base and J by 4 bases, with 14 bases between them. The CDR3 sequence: CAWSALPGSYEQYF. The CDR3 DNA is TGTGCCTGGAGTGCCCTTCCGGGGTCTTACGAGCAGTACTTC.

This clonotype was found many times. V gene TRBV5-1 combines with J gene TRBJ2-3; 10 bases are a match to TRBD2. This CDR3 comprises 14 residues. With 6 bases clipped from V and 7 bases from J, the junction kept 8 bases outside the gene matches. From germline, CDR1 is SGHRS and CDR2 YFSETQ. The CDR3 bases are TGCGCCAGCACAGATAGCGGGGGGACAAATACGCAGTATTTT. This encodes CASTDSGGTNTQYF. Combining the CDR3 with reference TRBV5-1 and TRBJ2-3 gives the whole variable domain KAGVTQTPRYLIKTRGQQVTLSCSPISGHRSVSWYQQTPGQGLQFLFEYFSETQRNKGNFPGRFSGRQFSNSRSEMNVSTLELGDSALYLCASTDSGGTNTQYFGPGTRLTVL.

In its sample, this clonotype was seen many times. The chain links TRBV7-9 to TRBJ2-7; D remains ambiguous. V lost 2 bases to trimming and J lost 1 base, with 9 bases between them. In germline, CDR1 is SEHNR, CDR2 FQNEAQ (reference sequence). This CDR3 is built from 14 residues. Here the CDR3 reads CASSLSAVSYEQYF. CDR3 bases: TGTGCCAGCAGCTTATCGGCAGTTTCCTACGAGCAGTACTTC.

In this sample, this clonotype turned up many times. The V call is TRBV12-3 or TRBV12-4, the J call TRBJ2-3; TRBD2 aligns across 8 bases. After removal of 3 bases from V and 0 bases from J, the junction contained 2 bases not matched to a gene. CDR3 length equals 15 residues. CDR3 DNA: TGTGCCAGCAGTTTCCCTAGCGGGAGCACAGATACGCAGTATTTT. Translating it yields CASSFPSGSTDTQYF.

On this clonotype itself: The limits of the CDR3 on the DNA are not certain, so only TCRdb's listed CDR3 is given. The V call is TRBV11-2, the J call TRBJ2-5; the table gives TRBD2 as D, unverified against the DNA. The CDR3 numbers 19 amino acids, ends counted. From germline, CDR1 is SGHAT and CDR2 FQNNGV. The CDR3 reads CASSFYICSASLAEETQYF.

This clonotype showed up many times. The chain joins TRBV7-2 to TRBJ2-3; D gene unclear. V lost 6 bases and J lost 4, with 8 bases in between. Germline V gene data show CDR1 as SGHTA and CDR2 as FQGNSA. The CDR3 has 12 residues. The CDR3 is CASRSNADTQYF. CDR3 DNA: TGTGCCAGCAGATCGAACGCAGATACGCAGTATTTT. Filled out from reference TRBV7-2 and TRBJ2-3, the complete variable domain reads GAGVSQSPSNKVTEKGKDVELRCDPISGHTALYWYRQSLGQGLEFLIYFQGNSAPDKSGLPSDRFSAERTGGSVSTLTIQRTQQEDSAVYLCASRSNADTQYFGPGTRLTVL.

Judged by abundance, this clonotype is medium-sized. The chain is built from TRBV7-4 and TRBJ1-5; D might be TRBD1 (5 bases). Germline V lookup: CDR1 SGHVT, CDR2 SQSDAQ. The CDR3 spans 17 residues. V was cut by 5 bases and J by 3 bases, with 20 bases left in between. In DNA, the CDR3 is TGTGCCAGCAGCACCCCGGTGTTGGGGCTTGCCAATCAGCCCCAGCATTTT. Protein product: CASSTPVLGLANQPQHF.

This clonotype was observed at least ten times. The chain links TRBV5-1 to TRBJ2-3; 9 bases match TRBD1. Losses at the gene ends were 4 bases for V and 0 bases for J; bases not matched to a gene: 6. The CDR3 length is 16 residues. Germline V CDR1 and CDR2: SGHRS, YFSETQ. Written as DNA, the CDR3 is TGCGCCAGCAGCGGATCCGGACAGGGGAGCACAGATACGCAGTATTTT. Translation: CASSGSGQGSTDTQYF.

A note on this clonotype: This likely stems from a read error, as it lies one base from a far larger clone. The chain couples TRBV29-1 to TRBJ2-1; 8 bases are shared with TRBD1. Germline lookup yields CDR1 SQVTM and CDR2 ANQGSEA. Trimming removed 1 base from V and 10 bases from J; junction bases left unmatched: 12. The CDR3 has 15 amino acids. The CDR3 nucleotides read TGCAGCGTTGAAGGGACAGGGACCAGCACCTACGAGCAGTTCTTC. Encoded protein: CSVEGTGTSTYEQFF.

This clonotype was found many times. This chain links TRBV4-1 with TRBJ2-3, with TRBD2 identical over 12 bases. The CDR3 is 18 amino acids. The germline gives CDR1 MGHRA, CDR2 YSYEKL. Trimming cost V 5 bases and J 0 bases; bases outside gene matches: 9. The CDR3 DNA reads TGCGCCAGCAGCTCCCGACTAGCGGGGGCCGCTAGCACAGATACGCAGTATTTT. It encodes CASSSRLAGAASTDTQYF.

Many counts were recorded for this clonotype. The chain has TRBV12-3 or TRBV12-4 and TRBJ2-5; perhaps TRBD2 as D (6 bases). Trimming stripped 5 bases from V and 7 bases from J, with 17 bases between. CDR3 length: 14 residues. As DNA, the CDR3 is TGTGCCAGCAGTCAACGAACGCTGGAGGGGACCCAGTACTTC. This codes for CASSQRTLEGTQYF.